The clone carrying this T cell receptor beta chain was detected a few times. Its antigen is not identified. The sample belongs to a study of T-cell memory formation after mild COVID-19. Across the whole study: TCR clusters were largely donor specific. General study findings and limits: Mostly located in CM and EM were contracting CD4+ clones, with contracting CD8+ clones located in EMRA. From day 15 to 85, contracting clones were balanced between CD4 and CD8, whereas later expanders leaned toward CD4+. Unconfirmed was the SARS-CoV-2 specificity of second-wave clones that peaked on day 37.

Each CDR3 protein gets one entry after TCRdb re-called the 5' RACE reads with MiXCR. The repertoire holds roughly 250,000 distinct CDR3 sequences, over 15% seen once, with approximately 3.5% in the top ten. J gave up 5 bases and V 4 bases, and 6 bases lay outside the gene matches. CDR1 is SGHRS, CDR2 YFSETQ, per germline. There are 14 residues in the CDR3. The sequence derives from a man aged 18 to 29 who had mild COVID-19 (a few samples of this study predate the infection). Cell type and time point are not known. The chain is built from TRBV5-1 and TRBJ1-1; 9 bases match TRBD1. What was sequenced was PBMCs or a T cell subset sorted from them (not recorded which). CDR3: CASSRQGGDTEAFF. In DNA, the CDR3 is TGCGCCAGCAGCCGACAGGGGGGAGATACTGAAGCTTTCTTT.